The rows below give T cell receptor beta chains drawn from one sample of a study of T-cell reconstitution after alpha-beta-depleted transplantation in children. TCRdb itself ran the PCR reads through MiXCR, one entry per CDR3 protein. The table has 200,000 to 300,000 distinct CDR3 sequences, 12% seen once. The sample in question was PBMCs from the stem cell graft donor, obtained from the stem cell graft. These receptors originate from a human donor who donated a stem cell graft to a child with acute lymphoblastic leukemia. CDR3s include the opening cysteine and the closing phenylalanine or tryptophan. D genes are given only for firm matches. Where a row states a size, it is once, few, many or the class of an expanded clone; other rows omit it.

V: TRBV4-3
length: 15
J: TRBJ2-7
D: TRBD2
size: many
CDR3: CASSQVAGSSYEQYF
DNA: TGCGCCAGCAGCCAAGTAGCGGGTTCCTCCTACGAGCAGTACTTC

V: TRBV3-1
length: 15
J: TRBJ2-7
D: TRBD2
size: many
CDR3: CASSPGTSGIYEQYF
DNA: TGTGCCAGCAGCCCTGGGACTAGCGGAATCTACGAGCAGTACTTC

V: TRBV12-3/TRBV12-4
length: 15
J: TRBJ2-1
D: .
size: many
CDR3: CASSLGADSYNEQFF
DNA: TGTGCCAGCAGTTTAGGGGCAGACTCCTACAATGAGCAGTTCTTC

V: TRBV5-1
length: 15
J: TRBJ1-4
D: TRBD1
size: many
CDR3: CASSFTGTDYEKLFF
DNA: TGCGCCAGCAGCTTTACCGGGACAGACTATGAAAAACTGTTTTTT

V: TRBV20-1
length: 15
J: TRBJ1-5
D: .
size: many
CDR3: CSARGWGASNQPQHF
DNA: TGCAGTGCTAGGGGGTGGGGCGCCTCGAATCAGCCCCAGCATTTT

V: TRBV20-1
length: 14
J: TRBJ1-5
D: .
size: many
CDR3: CSAFTGTSNQPQHF
DNA: TGCAGTGCTTTCACCGGGACGAGCAATCAGCCCCAGCATTTT

V: TRBV2
length: 13
J: TRBJ2-7
D: .
size: many
CDR3: CASTGTETYEQYF
DNA: TGTGCCAGTACCGGGACGGAGACCTACGAGCAGTACTTC

V: TRBV20-1
length: 13
J: TRBJ1-2
D: .
size: few
CDR3: CSARRGGSYGYTF
DNA: TGCAGTGCTAGAAGGGGGGGGAGCTATGGCTACACCTTC

V: TRBV20-1
length: 15
J: TRBJ2-7
D: .
size: many
CDR3: CSARDRKGRYYEQYF
DNA: TGCAGTGCTAGAGATAGAAAGGGAAGGTACTACGAGCAGTACTTC

V: TRBV27
length: 12
J: TRBJ2-7
D: .
size: many
CDR3: CASKEQGHEQYF
DNA: TGTGCCAGCAAGGAACAGGGCCACGAGCAGTACTTC

V: TRBV7-8
length: 13
J: TRBJ2-7
D: .
size: many
CDR3: CASSRMGRHEQYF
DNA: TGTGCCAGCAGCCGAATGGGGCGCCACGAGCAGTACTTC

V: TRBV6-1
length: 16
J: TRBJ1-6
D: .
size: few
CDR3: CASRENSGSYNSPLHF
DNA: TGTGCCAGCAGGGAGAACTCGGGCTCCTATAATTCACCCCTCCACTTT

V: TRBV10-3
length: 16
J: TRBJ2-5
D: TRBD2
size: many
CDR3: CAISDPRGREQETQYF
DNA: TGTGCCATCAGTGACCCCCGCGGGAGGGAACAAGAGACCCAGTACTTC

V: TRBV27
length: 14
J: TRBJ2-1
D: .
size: many
CDR3: CASSLSARVNEQFF
DNA: TGTGCCAGCAGTCTCTCCGCCAGGGTGAATGAGCAGTTCTTC

V: TRBV5-1
length: 14
J: TRBJ1-1
D: TRBD1
size: many
CDR3: CASSVTGGGTEAFF
DNA: TGCGCCAGCAGCGTAACAGGGGGGGGCACTGAAGCTTTCTTT

V: TRBV27
length: 18
J: TRBJ2-1
D: TRBD2
size: .
CDR3: CASSLRGLAGNSYNEQFF
DNA: TGTGCCAGCAGTTTACGGGGGCTAGCGGGGAACTCCTACAATGAGCAGTTCTTC

V: TRBV7-2
length: 17
J: TRBJ1-6
D: .
size: many
CDR3: CASSLVRGGGKGSPLHF
DNA: TGTGCCAGCAGCTTAGTCCGAGGAGGGGGTAAAGGATCACCCCTCCACTTT

V: TRBV5-1
length: 14
J: TRBJ2-2
D: .
size: many
CDR3: CASSLYSTAGELFF
DNA: TGCGCCAGCAGCTTGTACTCGACGGCCGGGGAGCTGTTTTTT

V: TRBV12-3/TRBV12-4
length: 14
J: TRBJ1-4
D: .
size: many
CDR3: CASSLSGSSEKLFF
DNA: TGTGCCAGCAGTTTATCTGGGAGTAGCGAAAAACTGTTTTTT

V: TRBV24-1
length: 14
J: TRBJ2-7
D: .
size: many
CDR3: CATSDIRGTGEQYF
DNA: TGTGCCACCAGTGACATACGGGGGACCGGCGAGCAGTACTTC

V: TRBV18
length: 14
J: TRBJ2-7
D: TRBD1
size: .
CDR3: CASSEGQGFYEQYF
DNA: TGTGCCAGCTCCGAGGGACAGGGTTTCTACGAGCAGTACTTC

V: TRBV7-9
length: 14
J: TRBJ1-4
D: .
size: many
CDR3: CASSPPGRFAKLFF
DNA: TGTGCCAGCAGCCCTCCCGGGCGGTTTGCGAAACTGTTTTTT

V: TRBV6-1
length: 13
J: TRBJ2-7
D: .
size: many
CDR3: CASSKTEEYEQYF
DNA: TGTGCCAGCTCCAAGACAGAAGAATACGAGCAGTACTTC

V: TRBV29-1
length: 14
J: TRBJ1-1
D: .
size: many
CDR3: CSVEPRREGTEAFF
DNA: TGCAGCGTAGAACCCCGGAGGGAGGGAACTGAAGCTTTCTTT

V: TRBV11-2
length: 15
J: TRBJ2-5
D: .
size: many
CDR3: CASSLNTGPAETQYF
DNA: TGTGCCAGCAGCTTAAATACCGGTCCAGCGGAGACCCAGTACTTC

V: TRBV27
length: 14
J: TRBJ2-7
D: .
size: many
CDR3: CASSWGGGLNEQYF
DNA: TGTGCCAGCAGTTGGGGTGGAGGACTCAACGAGCAGTACTTC

V: TRBV29-1
length: 12
J: TRBJ2-1
D: .
size: many
CDR3: CSVVPGDNEQFF
DNA: TGCAGCGTTGTTCCGGGCGACAATGAGCAGTTCTTC

V: TRBV11-2
length: 15
J: TRBJ2-7
D: TRBD2
size: many
CDR3: CASSSGTSGIYEQYF
DNA: TGTGCCAGCAGCAGTGGGACTAGCGGGATATACGAGCAGTACTTC

V: TRBV27
length: 12
J: TRBJ2-1
D: .
size: many
CDR3: CASSLVPNEQFF
DNA: TGTGCCAGCAGTTTAGTTCCTAATGAGCAGTTCTTC

V: TRBV27
length: 16
J: TRBJ2-1
D: .
size: many
CDR3: CASSPVGRDAYNEQFF
DNA: TGTGCCAGCAGTCCCGTGGGGCGGGATGCCTACAATGAGCAGTTCTTC

V: TRBV27
length: 14
J: TRBJ1-1
D: .
size: many
CDR3: CASSPLRQNTEAFF
DNA: TGTGCCAGCAGTCCATTGAGGCAGAACACTGAAGCTTTCTTT

V: TRBV20-1
length: 17
J: TRBJ2-5
D: TRBD1
size: few
CDR3: CSAPSLYPTGIGETQYF
DNA: TGCAGTGCGCCCTCTTTGTATCCGACAGGGATCGGAGAGACCCAGTACTTC

V: TRBV18
length: 13
J: TRBJ2-3
D: .
size: many
CDR3: CASSPPLTDTQYF
DNA: TGTGCCAGCTCACCACCGCTCACAGATACGCAGTATTTT

V: TRBV3-1
length: 16
J: TRBJ2-2
D: .
size: many
CDR3: CASSQDRTPNAGELFF
DNA: TGTGCCAGCAGCCAAGACAGGACCCCAAACGCCGGGGAGCTGTTTTTT

V: TRBV7-9
length: 13
J: TRBJ1-2
D: .
size: many
CDR3: CASSALRAWGYTF
DNA: TGTGCCAGCAGCGCTTTGAGGGCCTGGGGCTACACCTTC

V: TRBV14
length: 17
J: TRBJ2-1
D: .
size: many
CDR3: CASSLERAVSIYNEQFF
DNA: TGTGCCAGCAGCCTCGAAAGGGCCGTGTCCATTTACAATGAGCAGTTCTTC

V: TRBV12-3/TRBV12-4
length: 15
J: TRBJ2-7
D: .
size: many
CDR3: CASSPIGRTPYEQYF
DNA: TGTGCCAGCAGCCCCATTGGGAGGACACCCTACGAGCAGTACTTC

V: TRBV18
length: 13
J: TRBJ2-3
D: .
size: many
CDR3: CASSPLAGDTQYF
DNA: TGTGCCAGCTCACCACTTGCTGGGGATACGCAGTATTTT

V: TRBV30
length: 12
J: TRBJ2-3
D: .
size: many
CDR3: CAQGAYTDTQYF
DNA: TGTGCCCAAGGAGCCTACACAGATACGCAGTATTTT

V: TRBV12-3/TRBV12-4
length: 13
J: TRBJ2-5
D: .
size: many
CDR3: CASSLGPQETQYF
DNA: TGTGCCAGCAGTTTAGGCCCTCAAGAGACCCAGTACTTC

V: TRBV7-8
length: 15
J: TRBJ2-5
D: .
size: few
CDR3: CASSSGTPHQETQYF
DNA: TGTGCCAGCAGCTCCGGGACTCCTCACCAAGAGACCCAGTACTTC

V: TRBV19
length: 15
J: TRBJ1-4
D: TRBD1
size: .
CDR3: CASSTGDRANEKLFF
DNA: TGTGCCAGTAGTACGGGGGACAGGGCTAATGAAAAACTGTTTTTT